These 2 T cell receptor beta chains originate from one sample sequenced in a study of T cells in Graves' hyperthyroidism and ophthalmopathy. Authors of the study amplified TCR beta CDR3 regions from RNA transcripts. First-round RT-PCR with HTBI primers amplified the TCR CDR3 region. TCRdb reanalysed the multiplex PCR reads using MiXCR and keeps one entry per CDR3 protein. The table lists approximately 400,000 distinct CDR3 sequences, approximately 15% of them singletons, with around a third in the top ten. The specimen sequenced was blood. The receptors come from a woman in her thirties with Graves' hyperthyroidism.

The chain recombines TRBV24-1 with TRBJ2-7; 10 bases match TRBD1. Germline loops: CDR1 KGHDR, CDR2 SFDVKD. This CDR3 is 16 amino acids long. Germline trimming cut 5 bases from V and 5 bases from J; bases unmatched to any gene: 11. DNA of the CDR3: TGTGCCACCAGTGCGACGGACAGGGGGAAATTCCACGAGCAGTACTTC. It encodes CATSATDRGKFHEQYF.

This clonotype appeared many times. The V call is TRBV30, the J call TRBJ1-1, with a weak D call TRBD1 (5 bases). The V gene's germline CDR1 is GTSNPN and CDR2 SVGIG (reference sequence). V dropped 2 bases and J dropped 3 bases, with 13 bases sitting between them. CDR3 size: 14 residues. CDR3 sequence (DNA): TGTGCCTGGAGTTCCAGGGCCAGGGACACTGAAGCTTTCTTT. Translation gives CAWSSRARDTEAFF.